The rows below give T cell receptor beta chains drawn from one sample of a study of blood T cells in healthy people across ages. MiXCR was run by TCRdb on the 5' RACE reads, yielding one entry per CDR3 protein. The table has roughly 1 million distinct CDR3 sequences, under 30% seen once. The same data also went into a second study, on T cells of mothers and their children.

Sequenced: blood. The source of these receptors is a girl aged 2-10 years in good health. CDR3s include the opening cysteine and the closing phenylalanine or tryptophan. A D gene is named only where the DNA matches it firmly. For some rows the clone size is stated as once, few or many, or as a class when expanded; others skip it.

J gene | clone size | V gene | D gene | CDR3 protein | CDR3 DNA
TRBJ1-1 | few | TRBV4-2 | TRBD1 | CASSPQGEDTEAFF | TGTGCCAGCAGCCCCCAGGGGGAGGACACTGAAGCTTTCTTT
TRBJ2-1 | - | TRBV12-3/TRBV12-4 | - | CASSFSGAEQFF | TGTGCCAGCAGTTTTTCTGGTGCCGAGCAGTTCTTC
TRBJ2-1 | few | TRBV3-1 | - | CASSQLPLHSGSYNEQFF | TGTGCCAGCAGCCAACTACCTTTACATAGCGGTTCCTACAATGAGCAGTTCTTC
TRBJ2-7 | - | TRBV11-2 | - | CASSFEAESSYEQYF | TGTGCCAGCAGCTTTGAGGCAGAGAGCTCCTACGAGCAGTACTTC
TRBJ1-6 | - | TRBV4-2 | - | CASSQAQDTPLAPLHF | TGTGCCAGCAGCCAGGCCCAGGACACCCCACTGGCACCCCTCCACTTT
TRBJ2-5 | few | TRBV3-1 | - | CASSQFSEAGTPAQYF | TGTGCCAGCAGCCAATTTTCCGAAGCGGGTACTCCAGCCCAGTACTTC
TRBJ1-1 | - | TRBV7-3 | - | CASSLVFGRSEAFF | TGTGCCAGCAGCTTGGTTTTTGGACGCTCAGAAGCTTTCTTT
TRBJ2-5 | - | TRBV10-3 | - | CATQETWNQETQYF | TGTGCCACCCAGGAAACATGGAACCAAGAGACCCAGTACTTC
TRBJ2-3 | few | TRBV10-3 | - | CAIRVRGTDTQYF | TGTGCCATCAGAGTCCGAGGGACGGATACGCAGTATTTT
TRBJ2-3 | - | TRBV7-9 | TRBD1 | CASSPGGRSADTQYF | TGTGCCAGCAGCCCAGGGGGTAGGAGCGCAGATACGCAGTATTTT
TRBJ2-1 | - | TRBV28 | TRBD1 | CASSSLDRPVQFF | TGTGCCAGCAGTTCCCTGGACAGGCCCGTCCAGTTCTTC
TRBJ1-4 | few | TRBV7-2 | - | CASSRSMVATNEKLFF | TGTGCCAGCAGCCGTTCAATGGTCGCAACTAATGAAAAACTGTTTTTT
TRBJ2-5 | few | TRBV29-1 | TRBD1 | CSATGTGEGETQYF | TGCAGCGCTACCGGGACAGGGGAGGGGGAGACCCAGTACTTC
TRBJ2-1 | few | TRBV29-1 | - | CSVAVLGKEQFF | TGCAGCGTTGCGGTCTTGGGTAAAGAGCAGTTCTTC
TRBJ1-2 | - | TRBV29-1 | - | CSVEAPGARNGYTF | TGCAGCGTTGAGGCACCCGGGGCTAGGAATGGCTACACCTTC
TRBJ2-3 | few | TRBV15 | TRBD2 | CATSMGLAGTDTQYF | TGTGCCACCAGCATGGGACTAGCGGGAACAGATACGCAGTATTTT
TRBJ2-7 | - | TRBV10-3 | - | CAISSPQGNSYEQYF | TGTGCCATCAGTAGCCCACAGGGTAATTCGTACGAGCAGTACTTC
TRBJ2-1 | - | TRBV3-1 | - | CASSQDLLGYNEQFF | TGTGCCAGCAGCCAAGACCTGCTAGGCTACAATGAGCAGTTCTTC
TRBJ1-5 | few | TRBV20-1 | TRBD1 | CSAIGQGGKPQHF | TGCAGTGCTATCGGACAGGGGGGGAAGCCCCAGCATTTT
TRBJ2-3 | - | TRBV20-1 | TRBD2 | CSAGPASGVTDTQYF | TGCAGTGCTGGCCCGGCTAGCGGGGTCACAGATACGCAGTATTTT
TRBJ2-1 | few | TRBV2 | TRBD2 | CASSELAGVNEQFF | TGTGCCAGCAGTGAACTAGCGGGGGTAAATGAGCAGTTCTTC
TRBJ2-1 | - | TRBV15 | TRBD2 | CATSRVLGGRAANEQFF | TGTGCCACCAGCAGAGTGTTAGGCGGGAGGGCCGCCAATGAGCAGTTCTTC
TRBJ1-2 | - | TRBV6-6 | TRBD1 | CASNRGGYGYTF | TGTGCCAGCAACAGGGGCGGCTATGGCTACACCTTC
TRBJ2-2 | few | TRBV6-2/TRBV6-3 | - | CASRGSATGELFF | TGTGCCAGCAGGGGGTCGGCCACCGGGGAGCTGTTTTTT
TRBJ2-1 | few | TRBV7-6 | - | CASSLDVGHYNEQFF | TGTGCCAGCAGCCTTGATGTCGGCCACTACAATGAGCAGTTCTTC
TRBJ1-1 | - | TRBV6-5 | - | CASSYSMTHNTEAFF | TGTGCCAGCAGTTACTCGATGACTCACAACACTGAAGCTTTCTTT
TRBJ1-1 | - | TRBV6-5 | - | CASSYWQGSDTEAFF | TGTGCCAGCAGTTACTGGCAGGGATCGGACACTGAAGCTTTCTTT
TRBJ1-1 | - | TRBV25-1 | TRBD1 | CASSENPGTGVAEALF | TGTGCCAGCAGTGAAAACCCCGGGACAGGGGTGGCTGAAGCTCTCTTT
TRBJ1-5 | - | TRBV2 | - | CASSGYLSQPQHF | TGTGCCAGCAGTGGTTACTTAAGTCAGCCCCAGCATTTT
TRBJ1-5 | few | TRBV6-2/TRBV6-3 | - | CASSSGYNQPQHF | TGTGCCAGCAGTTCGGGATACAATCAGCCCCAGCATTTT
TRBJ2-5 | - | TRBV29-1 | - | CSVRWDVQETQYF | TGCAGCGTCCGTTGGGACGTACAAGAGACCCAGTACTTC
TRBJ1-1 | - | TRBV7-9 | - | CASGLGGGAFF | TGTGCCAGCGGCTTGGGCGGGGGGGCTTTCTTT
TRBJ1-4 | few | TRBV29-1 | - | CSAEGLDQGLFF | TGCAGCGCCGAGGGACTTGACCAAGGACTGTTTTTT
TRBJ2-5 | few | TRBV25-1 | - | CASRGRLTQETQYF | TGTGCCAGCAGGGGCAGGCTTACCCAAGAGACCCAGTACTTC
TRBJ2-1 | - | TRBV21-1 | - | CASSKGLANEQFF | TGTGCCAGCAGCAAAGGACTAGCCAATGAGCAGTTCTTC
TRBJ1-2 | few | TRBV6-5 | TRBD1 | CASGPYRDRHYGYTF | TGTGCCAGCGGGCCCTACCGGGACAGGCACTATGGCTACACCTTC
TRBJ2-7 | - | TRBV20-1 | - | CSARGRDGYEQYF | TGCAGTGCTAGGGGCAGGGATGGATACGAGCAGTACTTC
TRBJ2-5 | - | TRBV29-1 | TRBD1 | CSDLQGAGETQYF | TGCAGCGACCTACAGGGGGCTGGAGAGACCCAGTACTTC
TRBJ1-4 | few | TRBV7-9 | - | CASRLAPHEKLFF | TGTGCCAGCAGATTGGCGCCCCATGAAAAACTGTTTTTT
TRBJ2-7 | - | TRBV20-1 | TRBD2 | CSARGEGMEQYF | TGCAGTGCTAGGGGGGAGGGTATGGAGCAGTACTTC
TRBJ2-1 | few | TRBV10-3 | TRBD2 | CAIRGLAEAEQFF | TGTGCCATCAGGGGACTAGCGGAAGCTGAGCAGTTCTTC
TRBJ2-7 | few | TRBV2 | - | CASSDTGNPSYEQYF | TGTGCCAGCAGCGATACAGGGAACCCTTCCTACGAGCAGTACTTC
TRBJ2-1 | few | TRBV14 | - | CASSQEREDEQFF | TGTGCCAGCAGCCAAGAAAGGGAGGATGAGCAGTTCTTC
TRBJ2-7 | few | TRBV6-1 | - | CASKGTSIYEQYF | TGTGCCAGCAAGGGGACATCGATATACGAGCAGTACTTC
TRBJ2-5 | few | TRBV7-9 | - | CASSFYLRGETQYF | TGTGCCAGCAGCTTTTACCTCAGGGGAGAGACCCAGTACTTC
TRBJ1-2 | few | TRBV15 | TRBD1 | CATSRGLGTDYGYTF | TGTGCCACCAGCAGAGGCCTCGGGACAGACTATGGCTACACCTTC
TRBJ2-7 | - | TRBV6-1 | TRBD2 | CASKTTAGVPTYEQYF | TGTGCCAGCAAGACCACGGCGGGGGTTCCCACCTACGAGCAGTACTTC
TRBJ2-5 | - | TRBV19 | TRBD2 | CASSMTSGGVLPETQYF | TGTGCCAGTAGTATGACTAGCGGGGGGGTACTCCCAGAGACCCAGTACTTC
TRBJ1-1 | few | TRBV6-6 | TRBD1 | CASRPLLQGEAFF | TGTGCCAGCAGACCACTTCTACAGGGGGAAGCTTTCTTT